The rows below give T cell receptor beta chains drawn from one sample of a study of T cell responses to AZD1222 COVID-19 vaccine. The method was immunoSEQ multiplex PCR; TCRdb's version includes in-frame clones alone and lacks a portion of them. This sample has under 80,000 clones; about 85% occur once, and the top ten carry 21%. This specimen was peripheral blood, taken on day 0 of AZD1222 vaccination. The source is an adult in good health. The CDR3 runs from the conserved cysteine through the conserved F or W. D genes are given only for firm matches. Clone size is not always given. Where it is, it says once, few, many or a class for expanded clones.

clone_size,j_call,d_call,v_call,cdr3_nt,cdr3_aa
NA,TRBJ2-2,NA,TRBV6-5,TGTGCCAGCAGTTACTCTATTCAGAACACCGGGGAGCTGTTTTTT,CASSYSIQNTGELFF
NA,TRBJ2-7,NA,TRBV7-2,TGTGCCAGCAGCACTCGTGGGACCTACGAGCAGTACTTC,CASSTRGTYEQYF
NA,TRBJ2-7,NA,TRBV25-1,TGTGCCAGCAGTGCCCTGGAAACAGGGTTGCAGGGCTACGAGCAGTACTTC,CASSALETGLQGYEQYF
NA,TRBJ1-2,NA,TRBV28,TGTGCCGCACTCGGTACAGAGAACTATGGCTACACCTTC,CAALGTENYGYTF
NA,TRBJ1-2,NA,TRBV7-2,TGTGCCAGCAGCCCACTATTGGCGCGCGGCTACACCTTC,CASSPLLARGYTF
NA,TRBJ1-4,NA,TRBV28,TGTGCCAGCAGTTCCCGCAGCCTTAATGAAAAACTGTTTTTT,CASSSRSLNEKLFF
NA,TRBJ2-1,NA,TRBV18,TGTGCCAGCTCCGCCAGTCCGGGTGTGTCGGGGGAGCAGTTCTTC,CASSASPGVSGEQFF
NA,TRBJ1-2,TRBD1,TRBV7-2,TGTGCCAGCAGCTTAGACAGGGGTCAATATGGCTACACCTTC,CASSLDRGQYGYTF
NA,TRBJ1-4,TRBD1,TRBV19,TGTGCCAGTAGTCTCCGGGACAGACCTCGGGAAAAACTGTTTTTT,CASSLRDRPREKLFF
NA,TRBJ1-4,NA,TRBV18,TGTGCCAGCTCACCGCTGGGCCCCAAAGAAAAACTGTTTTTT,CASSPLGPKEKLFF
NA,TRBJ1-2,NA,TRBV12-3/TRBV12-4,TGTGCCAGCAGTTTACAGGGAGACTATGGCTACACCTTC,CASSLQGDYGYTF
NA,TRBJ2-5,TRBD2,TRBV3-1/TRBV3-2,TGTGCCAGCAGCCAAGGGTCGGGAGGGGAGACCCAGTACTTC,CASSQGSGGETQYF
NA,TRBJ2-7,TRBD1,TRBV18,TGTGCCAGCTCACCAAGGACAGGGAACTACGAGCAGTACTTC,CASSPRTGNYEQYF
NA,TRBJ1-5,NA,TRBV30,TGTGCCTGGAGTGTACGGGGACAGCCCCAGCATTTT,CAWSVRGQPQHF
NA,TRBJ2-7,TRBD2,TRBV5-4,TGTGCCAGCAGCTCCGGCCGTACTAGCGGGGTTTACGAGCAGTACTTC,CASSSGRTSGVYEQYF
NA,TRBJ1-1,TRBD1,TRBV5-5,TGTGCCAGCAGCTCCGGGACAGGGGGTTTTTCTAACACTGAAGCTTTCTTT,CASSSGTGGFSNTEAFF
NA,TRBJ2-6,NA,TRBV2,TGTGCCAGCCTGATAGACAGCTTGAGCTCTGGGGCCAACGTCCTGACTTTC,CASLIDSLSSGANVLTF
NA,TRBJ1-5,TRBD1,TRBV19,TGTGCCAGTAGTATAACAGGGGATCAGCCCCAGCATTTT,CASSITGDQPQHF
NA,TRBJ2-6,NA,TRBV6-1,TGTGCCAGCAGTGAAGGGGGCCGGCCCTACTCTGGGGCCAACGTCCTGACTTTC,CASSEGGRPYSGANVLTF
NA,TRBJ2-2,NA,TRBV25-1,TGTGCCAGCACCCGGACGGCGAACACCGGGGAGCTGTTTTTT,CASTRTANTGELFF
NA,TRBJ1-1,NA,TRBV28,TGTGCCAGCAGTACTGCAGGTCTAAACACTGAAGCTTTCTTT,CASSTAGLNTEAFF
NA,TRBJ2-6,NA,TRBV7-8,TGTGCCAGCAGCTTAGCTCCACCTAGGCACTCTGGGGCCAACGTCCTGACTTTC,CASSLAPPRHSGANVLTF
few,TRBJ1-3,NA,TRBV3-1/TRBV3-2,TGTGCCAGCAGCCAGTTCACCCAGTCCGGGACATCAGGAAACACCATATATTTT,CASSQFTQSGTSGNTIYF
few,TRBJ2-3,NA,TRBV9,TGTGCCAGCAGCGTTTATGGCGGGGAGACAGATACGCAGTATTTT,CASSVYGGETDTQYF
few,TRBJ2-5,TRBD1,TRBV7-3,TGTGCCAGCAGCACCGGCCGACAGGGGTACCAAGAGACCCAGTACTTC,CASSTGRQGYQETQYF
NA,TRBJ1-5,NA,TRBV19,TGTGCCAGTAGTATTTGGGGCGGCCCGGGCAATCAGCCCCAGCATTTT,CASSIWGGPGNQPQHF
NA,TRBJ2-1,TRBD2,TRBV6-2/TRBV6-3,TGTGCCAGCAGCACACTAGCGGGAGTCTACAATGAGCAGTTCTTC,CASSTLAGVYNEQFF
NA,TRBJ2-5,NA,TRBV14,TGTGCCAGCAGCCAAGAGACCCAGTACTTC,CASSQETQYF
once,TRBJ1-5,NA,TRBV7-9,TGTGCCAGCAGCTTAGGCCCGGGATGGAATCAGCCCCAGCATTTT,CASSLGPGWNQPQHF
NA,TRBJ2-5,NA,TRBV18,TGTGCCAGCTCCCTACCCTCGACAGGACAAGAGACCCAGTACTTC,CASSLPSTGQETQYF
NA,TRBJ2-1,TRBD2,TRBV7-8,TGTGCCAGCAGCTCAAATAGCGGGAGTAAGAAGAATGAGCAGTTCTTC,CASSSNSGSKKNEQFF
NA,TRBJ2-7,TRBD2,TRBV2,TGTGCCACCGCCGGGACTAGCGGCTCCTACGAGCAGTACTTC,CATAGTSGSYEQYF
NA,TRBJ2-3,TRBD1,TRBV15,TGTGCCACCAGCACCTGGGGGACAGGGTCCGAAGATACGCAGTATTTT,CATSTWGTGSEDTQYF
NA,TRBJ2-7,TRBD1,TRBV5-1,TGCGCCAGCAGCTTGGTGGGGGAGACAGGGGTGTCCTACGAGCAGTACTTC,CASSLVGETGVSYEQYF
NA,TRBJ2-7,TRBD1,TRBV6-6,TGTGCCAGCAGGGGGACAGTCTCCTACGAGCAGTACTTC,CASRGTVSYEQYF
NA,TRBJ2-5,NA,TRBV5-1,TGCGCCAGCAGCTTGGGCCGGGCGGAGACCCAGTACTTC,CASSLGRAETQYF
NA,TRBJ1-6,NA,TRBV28,TGTGCCAGCAGTTTACAGGTCGATAATTCACCCCTCCACTTT,CASSLQVDNSPLHF
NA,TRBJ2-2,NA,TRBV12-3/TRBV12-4,TGTGCGTCGATACAAGGGGACACCGGGGAGCTGTTTTTT,CASIQGDTGELFF
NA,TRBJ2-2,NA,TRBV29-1,TGCAGCGTTCGGACAGGAGGGACCGGGGAGCTGTTTTTT,CSVRTGGTGELFF
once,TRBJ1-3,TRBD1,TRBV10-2,TGCGCCAGCAGCGGCCCTGACAGGGGAGGCAACACCATATATTTT,CASSGPDRGGNTIYF
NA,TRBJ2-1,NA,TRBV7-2,TGTGCCAGCAGCCTGGGACGGAGTAAACACAATGAGCAGTTCTTC,CASSLGRSKHNEQFF
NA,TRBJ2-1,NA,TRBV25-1,TGTGCCAGCAGTCACGATCGGGGATTTGAGCAGTTCTTC,CASSHDRGFEQFF